A selection of T cell receptor beta chains follows, all from one sample in a study of blood T cells in healthy people across ages. TCRdb re-derived calls from the 5' RACE reads in MiXCR, one entry per CDR3 protein. The table lists fewer than 800,000 distinct CDR3 sequences, 20% to 25% of them singletons. Sequenced input: blood. The receptors shown here come from a man aged 70 or older in good health. Both conserved end residues are trimmed from each CDR3. The D gene is left open where the match is weak.

D gene: .
V gene: TRBV29-1
J gene: TRBJ2-1
CDR3 protein: SVFNLPGLYNEQF

D gene: TRBD2
V gene: TRBV7-9
J gene: TRBJ2-3
CDR3 protein: ASSLTSGEDTQY

D gene: TRBD2
V gene: TRBV7-2
J gene: TRBJ2-3
CDR3 protein: ATGLVPDTQY

D gene: TRBD2
V gene: TRBV6-2/TRBV6-3
J gene: TRBJ2-7
CDR3 protein: ASSYSSTGGWSYEQY

D gene: TRBD2
V gene: TRBV3-1
J gene: TRBJ2-7
CDR3 protein: ASSQVGLAGDSYEQY

D gene: TRBD1
V gene: TRBV5-1
J gene: TRBJ1-4
CDR3 protein: ASSTTGAANEKLF

D gene: .
V gene: TRBV5-1
J gene: TRBJ2-3
CDR3 protein: ASSLAERTDTQY

D gene: .
V gene: TRBV21-1
J gene: TRBJ1-1
CDR3 protein: ASSKLRESEAF

D gene: .
V gene: TRBV5-1
J gene: TRBJ2-5
CDR3 protein: ASSFLGQQETQY

D gene: .
V gene: TRBV20-1
J gene: TRBJ1-6
CDR3 protein: SAQGGQSSPLH

D gene: TRBD1
V gene: TRBV5-1
J gene: TRBJ1-1
CDR3 protein: ASSWGDRVTEAF

D gene: .
V gene: TRBV18
J gene: TRBJ2-5
CDR3 protein: ASSPQRQVQETQY

D gene: .
V gene: TRBV9
J gene: TRBJ2-4
CDR3 protein: ASSAGQEANIQY

D gene: TRBD1
V gene: TRBV20-1
J gene: TRBJ2-7
CDR3 protein: SASRQGNPYEQY

D gene: .
V gene: TRBV28
J gene: TRBJ2-5
CDR3 protein: ASGFTYQQY

D gene: .
V gene: TRBV5-5
J gene: TRBJ1-2
CDR3 protein: ASSFSAGQSYGYT

D gene: .
V gene: TRBV4-1
J gene: TRBJ2-1
CDR3 protein: ASSQDPWGDEQF

D gene: TRBD1
V gene: TRBV25-1
J gene: TRBJ1-2
CDR3 protein: ASSPDRVSGYT

D gene: TRBD2
V gene: TRBV7-2
J gene: TRBJ2-1
CDR3 protein: ASSYPGGENEQF

D gene: .
V gene: TRBV12-3/TRBV12-4
J gene: TRBJ2-7
CDR3 protein: ASSLEQARGQY

D gene: .
V gene: TRBV20-1
J gene: TRBJ2-7
CDR3 protein: SARGTARHEQY

D gene: TRBD2
V gene: TRBV5-6
J gene: TRBJ2-3
CDR3 protein: ASSFMDPSGTDTQY

D gene: .
V gene: TRBV28
J gene: TRBJ1-3
CDR3 protein: ASSFRPFGNTIY

D gene: .
V gene: TRBV12-3/TRBV12-4
J gene: TRBJ2-2
CDR3 protein: ASRLRGNTGELF

D gene: .
V gene: TRBV27
J gene: TRBJ1-1
CDR3 protein: ATRRPGPNTEAF

D gene: TRBD2
V gene: TRBV4-3
J gene: TRBJ2-2
CDR3 protein: ASSQGLAGNTGELF

D gene: TRBD2
V gene: TRBV2
J gene: TRBJ2-1
CDR3 protein: ASRREGGSIDEQF

D gene: .
V gene: TRBV7-9
J gene: TRBJ1-2
CDR3 protein: ASSMTGRGMDGYT

D gene: .
V gene: TRBV5-6
J gene: TRBJ2-2
CDR3 protein: ASSSIPGRSTGELF

D gene: TRBD1
V gene: TRBV18
J gene: TRBJ1-1
CDR3 protein: ASSQTGTGTEAF

D gene: .
V gene: TRBV5-1
J gene: TRBJ2-2
CDR3 protein: ASSAGTNTGTGELF

D gene: .
V gene: TRBV20-1
J gene: TRBJ2-2
CDR3 protein: SANEGAAGELF

D gene: TRBD1
V gene: TRBV29-1
J gene: TRBJ2-5
CDR3 protein: SVGTGKETQY